These T cell receptor beta chains were read from a single sample in a study of STAT5B mutations in CD4+ large granular lymphocyte leukemia. Profiling relied on immunoSEQ multiplex PCR, and the TCRdb table lists in-frame clones only, not all of them. The sample includes some 4,000 clones, roughly four fifths of them seen just once. Sample: PBMCs. Every receptor here comes from a man in his sixties or seventies with CD4+ T-cell large granular lymphocyte leukemia. The CDR3 runs from the conserved cysteine through the conserved F or W. The order of the fields is clone size, J gene, V gene, D gene, CDR3 protein, CDR3 DNA. The D gene is left open where the match is weak. Only some rows state a clone size, as once, few, many or a class for expanded clones.

size: NA; J: TRBJ2-2; V: TRBV7-8; D: NA; CDR3: CASSLATGGVAGELFF; DNA: TGTGCCAGCAGCTTAGCAACAGGGGGGGTGGCCGGGGAGCTGTTTTTT
size: NA; J: TRBJ2-1; V: TRBV9; D: NA; CDR3: CASSPGSHPNEQFF; DNA: TGTGCCAGCAGCCCGGGGTCACACCCCAATGAGCAGTTCTTC
size: few; J: TRBJ1-1; V: TRBV5-1; D: NA; CDR3: CASSYPGITEAFF; DNA: TGCGCCAGCAGCTACCCAGGGATAACTGAAGCTTTCTTT
size: NA; J: TRBJ1-2; V: TRBV7-9; D: TRBD1; CDR3: CASRLTGPGGYTF; DNA: TGTGCCAGCAGACTGACAGGGCCGGGTGGCTACACCTTC
size: NA; J: TRBJ1-4; V: TRBV5-1; D: NA; CDR3: CASSLGPVGGTANEKLFF; DNA: TGCGCCAGCAGCTTGGGTCCGGTTGGGGGGACGGCTAATGAAAAACTGTTTTTT
size: NA; J: TRBJ2-5; V: TRBV4-3; D: TRBD2; CDR3: CASSRSILAGGRETQYF; DNA: TGCGCCAGCAGCCGATCGATCCTAGCGGGAGGACGAGAGACCCAGTACTTC
size: once; J: TRBJ2-7; V: TRBV7-9; D: NA; CDR3: CASSLGSDSYEQYF; DNA: TGTGCCAGCAGCTTGGGTAGCGACTCCTACGAGCAGTACTTC
size: NA; J: TRBJ2-1; V: TRBV2; D: NA; CDR3: CASRIRTSSYNEQFF; DNA: TGTGCCAGCAGGATTCGGACGAGCTCCTACAATGAGCAGTTCTTC
size: once; J: TRBJ2-3; V: TRBV11-1; D: NA; CDR3: CASSPPGSQDTQYF; DNA: TGTGCCAGCAGCCCCCCAGGTAGCCAAGATACGCAGTATTTT
size: NA; J: TRBJ2-2; V: TRBV7-2; D: NA; CDR3: CASSPRLGHRGELFF; DNA: TGTGCCAGCAGCCCACGACTAGGCCACCGTGGGGAGCTGTTTTTT
size: NA; J: TRBJ2-3; V: TRBV7-9; D: TRBD2; CDR3: CASSQGSGGITDTQYF; DNA: TGTGCCAGCAGCCAGGGGAGCGGGGGGATCACAGATACGCAGTATTTT
size: medium-sized; J: TRBJ1-6; V: TRBV5-8; D: NA; CDR3: CASPPGGRLLPLHF; DNA: TGTGCCAGCCCTCCGGGGGGACGCCTACTTCCCCTCCACTTT
size: few; J: TRBJ1-4; V: TRBV2; D: NA; CDR3: CASSEDPPSGEKLFF; DNA: TGTGCCAGCAGTGAAGACCCTCCTTCGGGTGAAAAACTGTTTTTT
size: NA; J: TRBJ1-1; V: TRBV11-2; D: NA; CDR3: CASSLVPGVATEAFF; DNA: TGTGCCAGCAGCTTAGTTCCGGGGGTGGCCACTGAAGCTTTCTTT
size: few; J: TRBJ2-5; V: TRBV6-1; D: NA; CDR3: CASSPLGLEETQYF; DNA: TGTGCCAGCAGTCCTCTGGGACTGGAAGAGACCCAGTACTTC
size: NA; J: TRBJ2-1; V: TRBV10-3; D: TRBD2; CDR3: CAISDEREGSYEQFF; DNA: TGTGCCATCAGTGACGAGCGGGAGGGCTCCTATGAGCAGTTCTTC
size: NA; J: TRBJ2-3; V: TRBV6-4; D: NA; CDR3: CASSDGGSVSDTQYF; DNA: TGTGCCAGCAGTGACGGGGGTAGCGTTTCGGATACGCAGTATTTT
size: NA; J: TRBJ1-5; V: TRBV5-6; D: NA; CDR3: CASSLARGINSNQPQHF; DNA: TGTGCCAGCAGCTTGGCCCGGGGAATCAATAGCAATCAGCCCCAGCATTTT
size: NA; J: TRBJ1-4; V: TRBV10-1; D: NA; CDR3: CASSESREWEKLFF; DNA: TGCGCCAGCAGTGAGTCCCGGGAGTGGGAAAAACTGTTTTTT
size: NA; J: TRBJ2-1; V: TRBV13; D: TRBD2; CDR3: CASSPRASGGPEQFF; DNA: TGTGCCAGCAGCCCACGGGCTAGCGGGGGCCCCGAGCAGTTCTTC
size: once; J: TRBJ1-1; V: TRBV5-4; D: NA; CDR3: CASRGARGNTEAFF; DNA: TGTGCCAGCAGGGGGGCCAGGGGGAACACTGAAGCTTTCTTT
size: NA; J: TRBJ2-7; V: TRBV6-6; D: TRBD1; CDR3: CASSPSPGRGRYEQYF; DNA: TGTGCCAGCAGCCCATCCCCGGGCAGGGGGCGGTACGAGCAGTACTTC
size: few; J: TRBJ2-1; V: TRBV5-1; D: TRBD2; CDR3: CASRLADYNEQFF; DNA: TGCGCCAGCAGGCTAGCGGACTACAATGAGCAGTTCTTC
size: NA; J: TRBJ1-2; V: TRBV9; D: TRBD1; CDR3: CASSVEKRGQGGGYTF; DNA: TGTGCCAGCAGCGTCGAAAAGAGGGGACAGGGCGGTGGCTACACCTTC
size: NA; J: TRBJ2-3; V: TRBV7-9; D: NA; CDR3: CASSLVQGRPDTQYF; DNA: TGTGCCAGCAGCTTAGTACAGGGACGGCCAGATACGCAGTATTTT
size: NA; J: TRBJ2-1; V: TRBV5-1; D: NA; CDR3: CASSLATSSQDEQFF; DNA: TGCGCCAGCAGCTTGGCCACTAGCAGTCAGGATGAGCAGTTCTTC
size: NA; J: TRBJ2-4; V: TRBV4-1; D: NA; CDR3: CASSQEGSGQAKNIQYF; DNA: TGCGCCAGCAGCCAAGAGGGGTCGGGACAAGCCAAAAACATTCAGTACTTC
size: NA; J: TRBJ1-3; V: TRBV4-1; D: NA; CDR3: CASSQVAVGVSSGNTIYF; DNA: TGCGCCAGCAGCCAAGTCGCGGTGGGGGTCTCCTCTGGAAACACCATATATTTT
size: NA; J: TRBJ2-1; V: TRBV4-1; D: NA; CDR3: CASSHHRASSYNEQFF; DNA: TGCGCCAGCAGCCACCACCGGGCCAGCTCCTACAATGAGCAGTTCTTC
size: few; J: TRBJ2-7; V: TRBV6-1; D: NA; CDR3: CASSAAYEQYF; DNA: TGTGCCAGCAGTGCCGCCTACGAGCAGTACTTC
size: NA; J: TRBJ1-1; V: TRBV4-1; D: TRBD1; CDR3: CASSGGQGNTEAFF; DNA: TGCGCCAGCAGCGGAGGACAGGGAAACACTGAAGCTTTCTTT
size: NA; J: TRBJ1-2; V: TRBV6-5; D: NA; CDR3: CASSYENRAGYTF; DNA: TGTGCCAGCAGTTACGAGAACAGGGCTGGCTACACCTTC
size: few; J: TRBJ1-5; V: TRBV7-9; D: NA; CDR3: CASSLGLGQPQHF; DNA: TGTGCCAGCAGCCTAGGGTTAGGTCAGCCCCAGCATTTT
size: NA; J: TRBJ1-6; V: TRBV11-3; D: TRBD1; CDR3: CASSPTGDNSPLHF; DNA: TGTGCCAGCAGTCCGACAGGGGATAATTCACCCCTCCACTTT
size: NA; J: TRBJ1-1; V: TRBV6-5; D: NA; CDR3: CASSYSRALNTEAFF; DNA: TGTGCCAGCAGTTACTCAAGGGCCCTGAACACTGAAGCTTTCTTT
size: NA; J: TRBJ2-3; V: TRBV2; D: TRBD2; CDR3: CASRGTGLAGSTDTQYF; DNA: TGTGCCAGCAGGGGAACTGGACTAGCGGGGTCCACAGATACGCAGTATTTT
size: NA; J: TRBJ2-1; V: TRBV19; D: NA; CDR3: CASSIGGSLHSDEQFF; DNA: TGTGCCAGTAGTATTGGTGGGAGTCTTCATTCGGATGAGCAGTTCTTC
size: NA; J: TRBJ1-2; V: TRBV4-1; D: NA; CDR3: CASSQFVTRSGYTF; DNA: TGCGCCAGCAGCCAGTTTGTGACGAGAAGTGGCTACACCTTC